This T cell receptor (beta chain) derives from a study of identical twins. Study-level points and caveats: Fewer insertions marked abundant cord blood beta clonotypes; young adult naive trended weakly, memory not at all.

TCRdb passed the 5' RACE reads through MiXCR, listing each CDR3 protein once. The sample carries over 200,000 distinct CDR3 sequences, 8% to 11% recorded once. With 4 bases clipped from V and 1 base from J, the junction kept 5 bases outside the gene matches. There are 15 residues in the CDR3. In germline, CDR1 is SGHNT, CDR2 YYREEE (reference sequence). This clonotype was seen repeatedly, ten times or more. Its cognate antigen is unknown. The TCR sequence derives from a man aged 50 or older in good health. The J gene is TRBJ1-1, the V gene TRBV5-4; 9 positions match TRBD1. The sequencing input was memory T cells sorted from blood. CDR3 in amino acids: CASSTGQGPNTEAFF. DNA for the CDR3: TGTGCCAGCAGCACGGGACAGGGACCGAACACTGAAGCTTTCTTT.